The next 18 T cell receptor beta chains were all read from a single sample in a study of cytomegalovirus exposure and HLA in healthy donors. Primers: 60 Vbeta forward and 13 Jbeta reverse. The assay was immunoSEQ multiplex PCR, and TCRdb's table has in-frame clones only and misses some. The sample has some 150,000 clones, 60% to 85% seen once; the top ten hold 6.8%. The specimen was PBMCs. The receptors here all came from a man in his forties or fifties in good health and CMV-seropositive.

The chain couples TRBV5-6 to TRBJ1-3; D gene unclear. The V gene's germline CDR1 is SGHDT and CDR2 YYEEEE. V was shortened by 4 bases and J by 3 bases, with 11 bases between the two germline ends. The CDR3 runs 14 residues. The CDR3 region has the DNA TGTGCCAGCAGCCTGATCGGTCATGGAAACACCATATATTTT. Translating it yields CASSLIGHGNTIYF.

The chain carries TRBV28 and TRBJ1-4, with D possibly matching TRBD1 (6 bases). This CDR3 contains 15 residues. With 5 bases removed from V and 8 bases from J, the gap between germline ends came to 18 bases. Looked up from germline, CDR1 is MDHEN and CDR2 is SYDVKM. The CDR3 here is CASSLGTGKREKLFF. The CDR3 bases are TGTGCCAGCAGTCTAGGCACAGGGAAGCGGGAAAAACTGTTTTTT.

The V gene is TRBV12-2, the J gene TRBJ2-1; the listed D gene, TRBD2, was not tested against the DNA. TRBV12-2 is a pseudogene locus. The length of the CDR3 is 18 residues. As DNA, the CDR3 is TGTGCAAGTCGCTTAAGGCGGGGTAGCCCCTTATCCCCCAATGAGCAGTTCTTC. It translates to CASRLRRGSPLSPNEQFF.

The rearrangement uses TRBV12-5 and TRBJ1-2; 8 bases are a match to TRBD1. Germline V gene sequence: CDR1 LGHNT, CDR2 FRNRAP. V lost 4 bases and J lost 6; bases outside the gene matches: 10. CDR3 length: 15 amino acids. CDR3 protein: CASGSQGQGRNGYTF. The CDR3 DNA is TGTGCTAGTGGTTCCCAAGGACAGGGACGTAATGGCTACACCTTC.

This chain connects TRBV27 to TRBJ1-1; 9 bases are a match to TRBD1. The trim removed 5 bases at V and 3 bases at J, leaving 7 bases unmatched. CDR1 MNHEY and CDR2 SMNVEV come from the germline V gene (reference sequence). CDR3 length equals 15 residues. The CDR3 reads CASSGRQGGDTEAFF. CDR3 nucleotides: TGTGCCAGCAGTGGGCGACAGGGGGGTGACACTGAAGCTTTCTTT.

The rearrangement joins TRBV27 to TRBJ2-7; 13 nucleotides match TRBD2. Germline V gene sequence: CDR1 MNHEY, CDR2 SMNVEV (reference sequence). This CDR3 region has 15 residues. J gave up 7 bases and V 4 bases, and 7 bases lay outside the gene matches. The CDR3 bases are TGTGCCAGCAGTTCGCCGACTAGCGGGAGGCGAGAGCAGTACTTC. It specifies CASSSPTSGRREQYF.

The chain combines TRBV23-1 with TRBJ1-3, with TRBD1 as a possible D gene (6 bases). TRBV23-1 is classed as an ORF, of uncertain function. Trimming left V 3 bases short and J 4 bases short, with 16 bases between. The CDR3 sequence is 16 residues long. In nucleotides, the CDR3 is TGCGCCAGCAGTCACGACGGACAGTCGGTGGGAAACACCATATATTTT. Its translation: CASSHDGQSVGNTIYF.

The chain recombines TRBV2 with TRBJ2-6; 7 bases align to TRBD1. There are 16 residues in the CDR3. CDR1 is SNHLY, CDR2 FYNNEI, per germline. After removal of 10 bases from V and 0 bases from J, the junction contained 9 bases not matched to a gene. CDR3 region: CANTLTGFSGANVLTF. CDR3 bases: TGTGCCAACACTCTGACAGGGTTCTCTGGGGCCAACGTCCTGACTTTC.

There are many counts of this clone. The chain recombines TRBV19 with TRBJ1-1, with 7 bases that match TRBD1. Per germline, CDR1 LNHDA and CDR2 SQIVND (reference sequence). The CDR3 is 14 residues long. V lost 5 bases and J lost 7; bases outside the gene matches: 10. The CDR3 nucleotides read TGTGCCAGTAGTCCCACAGGGGATCGCAGTGAAGCTTTCTTT. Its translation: CASSPTGDRSEAFF.

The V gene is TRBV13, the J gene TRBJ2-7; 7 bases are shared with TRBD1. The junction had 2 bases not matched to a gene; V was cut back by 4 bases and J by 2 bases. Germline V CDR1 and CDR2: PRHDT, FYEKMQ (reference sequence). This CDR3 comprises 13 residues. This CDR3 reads CASSSGQTYEQYF. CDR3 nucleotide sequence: TGTGCCAGCAGCTCGGGACAGACCTACGAGCAGTACTTC.

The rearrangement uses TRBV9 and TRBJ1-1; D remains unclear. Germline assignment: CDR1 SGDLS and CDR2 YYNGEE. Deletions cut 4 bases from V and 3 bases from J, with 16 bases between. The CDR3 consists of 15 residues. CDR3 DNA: TGTGCCAGCAGCCCTAAGAATAGTCCCCACACTGAAGCTTTCTTT. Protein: CASSPKNSPHTEAFF. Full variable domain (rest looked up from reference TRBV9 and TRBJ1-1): DSGVTQTPKHLITATGQRVTLRCSPRSGDLSVYWYQQSLDQGLQFLIQYYNGEERAKGNILERFSAQQFPDLHSELNLSSLELGDSALYFCASSPKNSPHTEAFFGQGTRLTVV.

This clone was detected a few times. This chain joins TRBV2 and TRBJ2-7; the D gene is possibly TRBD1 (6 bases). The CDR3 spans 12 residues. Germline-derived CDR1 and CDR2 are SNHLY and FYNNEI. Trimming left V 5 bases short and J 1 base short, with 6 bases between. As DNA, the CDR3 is TGTGCCAGCAGTACAGGGTCCTACGAGCAGTACTTC. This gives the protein CASSTGSYEQYF.

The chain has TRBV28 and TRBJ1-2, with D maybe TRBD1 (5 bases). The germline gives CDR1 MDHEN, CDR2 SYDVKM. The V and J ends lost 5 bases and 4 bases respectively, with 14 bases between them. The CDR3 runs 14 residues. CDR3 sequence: CASSPQGGTYGYTF. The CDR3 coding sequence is TGTGCCAGCAGTCCCCAGGGTGGAACCTATGGCTACACCTTC.

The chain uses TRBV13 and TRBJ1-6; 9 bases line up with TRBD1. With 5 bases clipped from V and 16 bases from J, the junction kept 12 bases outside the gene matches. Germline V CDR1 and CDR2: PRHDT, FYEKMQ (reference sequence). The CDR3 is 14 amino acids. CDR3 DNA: TGTGCCAGCAGCACTAGGCGGACAGGGGTTTCTCTCCACTTT. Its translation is CASSTRRTGVSLHF.

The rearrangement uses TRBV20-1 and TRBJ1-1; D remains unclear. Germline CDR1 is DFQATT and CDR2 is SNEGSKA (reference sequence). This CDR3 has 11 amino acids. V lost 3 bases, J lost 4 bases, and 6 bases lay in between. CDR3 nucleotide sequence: TGCAGTGCTAGGACGGGCACTGAAGCTTTCTTT. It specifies CSARTGTEAFF.

This CDR3 is CASSPDSPSYEQYF. In DNA, the CDR3 is TGCGCCAGCAGCCCGGACAGCCCATCCTACGAGCAGTACTTC. The chain has TRBV5-1 and TRBJ2-7; a weak D match, TRBD1 (6 bases). The ends were cut back, 4 bases at V and 1 base at J, with 12 bases in the middle. From germline, CDR1 is SGHRS and CDR2 YFSETQ. The CDR3 runs to 14 residues.

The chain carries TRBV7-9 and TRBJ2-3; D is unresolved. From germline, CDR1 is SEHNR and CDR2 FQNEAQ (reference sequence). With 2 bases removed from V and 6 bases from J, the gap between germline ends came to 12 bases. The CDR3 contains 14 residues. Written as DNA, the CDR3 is TGTGCCAGCAGCTTATCCCCCCTTGAGGATACGCAGTATTTT. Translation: CASSLSPLEDTQYF.

As DNA, the CDR3 is TGTGCCAGCAGCTCCCTCGACTCGGAGGTTGAGCAGTTCTTC. Its protein is CASSSLDSEVEQFF. The chain couples TRBV5-4 to TRBJ2-1; a possible D gene is TRBD2 (5 bases). V lost 3 bases, J lost 9 bases, and 16 bases lay in between. The CDR3 covers 14 residues. Germline V gene sequence: CDR1 SGHNT, CDR2 YYREEE (reference sequence).